This T cell receptor (beta chain) is drawn from a study of T cell changes during pregnancy in multiple sclerosis (dated by TCRdb to between 2018 and 2021). With regard to the full study: In women with multiple sclerosis, the researchers looked at how the T cell repertoire shifted as pregnancy progressed.

Worth noting for this clone: Its specific antigen is unknown. Base qualities are not at hand, and no much larger clone is one base apart.

There are 13 amino acids in the CDR3, from cysteine to phenylalanine inclusive. The read is trimmed to its CDR3 DNA, 39 bases read in frame from base 1. V is pared back by 6 bases and J by 3 bases, with 11 bases lying between the germline termini. CDR1 and CDR2, looked up from the germline V gene, are SNHLY and FYNNEI. The library was prepared using the immunoSEQ multiplex PCR assay. TCRdb carries this immuneACCESS record with in-frame sequences only. Its versions omit some clonotypes, under half of them owing to an unresolved V gene in the studies checked, with the rest unexplained. The sample table records under 85,000 clones; 85% to 95% of these occur just once. 0.2% to 0.25% of the sample comes from the top ten.

Specimen: CD4+ T cells from peripheral blood mononuclear cells, collected before pregnancy. In this chain, TRBV2 is recombined with TRBJ1-1, with the identity of the D gene unclear. The TCR originated in a female donor with multiple sclerosis, enrolled in a pregnancy study. The nucleotide sequence reads as follows: TGTGCCAGCAGCGACCTGAGGGACACTGAAGCTTTCTTT. It codes for CASSDLRDTEAFF.